What follows are 8 T cell receptor beta chains derived from one specimen sequenced in a study of T cell responses to AZD1222 COVID-19 vaccine (dated by TCRdb to the early 2020s). Library preparation was by the immunoSEQ multiplex PCR assay. TCRdb limited this immuneACCESS table to in-frame rearrangements with V and J called. A share of clones is missing; checked studies link under half to unresolved V genes, and the rest is unexplained. Across this sample there are roughly 170,000 clones, with 90% to 95% seen only once. The ten largest clones add up to 1.5% to 2% of the sample. Taken with the paper, the label for time point translates to: about 28 days (+/-7) after the second vaccine dose. The sequenced sample was peripheral blood, obtained 28 days after the second AZD1222 dose. Every receptor here comes from an adult who received the AZD1222 COVID-19 vaccine.

The rearrangement uses TRBV28 and TRBJ1-2; tentative D call: TRBD1 (5 bases). CDR3 size: 16 residues. V gave up 5 bases and J gave up 0 bases, with 16 bases separating them. Germline CDR1 is MDHEN and CDR2 is SYDVKM. CDR3 protein: CASSKGPLIANYGYTF. The CDR3 region has the DNA TGTGCCAGCAGTAAGGGACCTCTTATAGCTAACTATGGCTACACCTTC.

The chain has TRBV28 and TRBJ2-6; D is unclear. There are 12 residues in the CDR3. Germline CDR1 and CDR2: MDHEN and SYDVKM. Trimming removed 4 bases from V and 8 bases from J, with 6 bases in between. The CDR3 region has the DNA TGTGCCAGCAGTTCTCCGTCCAACGTCCTGACTTTC. The encoded protein is CASSSPSNVLTF.

This chain links TRBV3-1 (or the pseudogene TRBV3-2) with TRBJ2-3; TRBD2 is a possible D gene (5 bases). CDR1 LGHDT and CDR2 YNNKEL come from the germline V gene (reference sequence). The germline V and J ends were trimmed by 0 bases and 0 bases, with 13 bases remaining between them. This CDR3 has 17 residues. CDR3 residues: CASSQEGGLPSTDTQYF. The CDR3 DNA sequence: TGTGCCAGCAGCCAAGAAGGAGGCCTTCCTAGCACAGATACGCAGTATTTT.

CDR3 sequence (DNA): TGTGCCAGCAGCTCGGGTCAAGCTAACTATGGCTACACCTTC. Amino acids: CASSSGQANYGYTF. This rearrangement joins TRBV5-5 to TRBJ1-2; D unclear. Trimming cost V 3 bases and J 0 bases, with 9 bases left between them. This CDR3 region has 14 residues. Germline CDR1 and CDR2: SGHKS and YYEKEE (reference sequence).

The chain combines TRBV7-9 with TRBJ2-7; D call uncertain. CDR3 length equals 12 residues. In germline, CDR1 is SEHNR, CDR2 FQNEAQ (reference sequence). V was clipped by 2 bases and J by 3 bases, with 5 bases between them. The CDR3 region has the DNA TGTGCCAGCAGCTTATGGGGCTACGAGCAGTACTTC. Its translation is CASSLWGYEQYF.

This clone occurred once. The chain couples TRBV30 to TRBJ2-1, with 11 bases lining up with TRBD2. In germline, CDR1 is GTSNPN, CDR2 SVGIG (reference sequence). The V gene end was trimmed by 3 bases and the J gene end by 9 bases; junction bases not matched to a gene: 10. The CDR3 is made up of 15 amino acids. DNA for the CDR3: TGTGCCTGGAGGGTTATAGCGGGAGGGGTTCGTGAGCAGTTCTTC. Encoded protein: CAWRVIAGGVREQFF.

The J gene is TRBJ2-3, the V gene TRBV7-2, with 9 bases aligning to TRBD2. After removal of 1 base from V and 3 bases from J, the junction contained 5 bases not matched to a gene. This CDR3 is built from 16 residues. The germline V gene encodes CDR1 SGHTA and CDR2 FQGNSA. In DNA, the CDR3 is TGTGCCAGCAGCTTAGTTTCTAGCGGGATTACAGATACGCAGTATTTT. It yields the protein CASSLVSSGITDTQYF.

The rearrangement joins TRBV11-3 to TRBJ2-7, with 7 bases aligning to TRBD1. J lost 3 bases, V lost 0 bases, and 2 bases had no gene match. This CDR3 has 14 amino acids. The V gene's germline CDR1 is SGHNT and CDR2 YENEEA. DNA of the CDR3: TGTGCCAGCAGCTTAGATGGGACAGACTACGAGCAGTACTTC. Amino acids: CASSLDGTDYEQYF.